This is a list of T cell receptor beta chains from one sample in a study of cytomegalovirus exposure and HLA in healthy donors. This table comes from immunoSEQ multiplex PCR, and its TCRdb copy is limited to in-frame clones, with some not included. Of 95,000 to 100,000 clones listed, more than 75% were seen once; the top ten hold 8% to 9%. Sequencing input: PBMCs. These receptors came from a human donor in good health. Each CDR3 is given with its conserved first and last residue. D genes are given only for firm matches. Some rows mark clone size as missing; the rest say once, few, many or name a class of expanded clone.

j_gene | abundance | v_gene | d_gene | CDR3nt | CDR3aa
TRBJ1-3 | NA | TRBV18 | NA | TGTGCCAGCTCACCAGCGGTACAAGAAACCATATATTTT | CASSPAVQETIYF
TRBJ2-2 | NA | TRBV2 | NA | TGTGCCAGCAGTGCGCAGGGCCGGGAGCTGTTTTTT | CASSAQGRELFF
TRBJ1-4 | NA | TRBV6-1 | TRBD1 | TGTGCCAGCAGTGAAGAAGGGGACAGGGATGAAAAACTGTTTTTT | CASSEEGDRDEKLFF
TRBJ2-7 | NA | TRBV6-5 | NA | TGTGCCAGCAGTTACTTGGGCCAAGCCCTAAACGAGCAGTACTTC | CASSYLGQALNEQYF
TRBJ2-2 | NA | TRBV5-6 | NA | TGTGCCAGCAGCTCTTATGGCTTGGGCCCCACCGGGGAGCTGTTTTTT | CASSSYGLGPTGELFF
TRBJ2-2 | NA | TRBV9 | NA | TGTGCCAGCAGCGTAGTCATGAGGGCCGGGGAGCTGTTTTTT | CASSVVMRAGELFF
TRBJ1-4 | NA | TRBV13 | NA | TGTGCCAGCAGCCCAGGGAGGCTGCGGGAAAAACTGTTTTTT | CASSPGRLREKLFF
TRBJ2-5 | NA | TRBV5-1 | TRBD1 | TGCGCCAGCAGCGCCACCAGGACAGGGGGCGGAGAGACCCAGTACTTC | CASSATRTGGGETQYF
TRBJ2-7 | NA | TRBV4-3 | NA | TGCGCCAGCAGCCAGGATACAACAGGGTACGAGCAGTACTTC | CASSQDTTGYEQYF
TRBJ1-6 | NA | TRBV19 | NA | TGTGCCAGTAGTTATGTCAGCGGCGATAATTCACCCCTCCACTTT | CASSYVSGDNSPLHF
TRBJ2-7 | few | TRBV28 | NA | TGTGCCAGCAGCCGTACCGGACAGCCCTACGAGCAGTACTTC | CASSRTGQPYEQYF
TRBJ2-5 | NA | TRBV29-1 | NA | TGCAGCGTTGGGCCTCGATTCCAAGAGACCCAGTACTTC | CSVGPRFQETQYF
TRBJ2-7 | NA | TRBV5-1 | TRBD1 | TGCGCCAGCAGTCCGGGACAGGGCTACGGGCAGTACTTC | CASSPGQGYGQYF
TRBJ2-5 | NA | TRBV2 | NA | TGTGCCAGCAGTGGAGGGAGCCGCCAAGAGACCCAGTACTTC | CASSGGSRQETQYF
TRBJ2-1 | few | TRBV6-1 | TRBD1 | TGTGCCAGCGCGGACAGGGGGAACAATGAGCAGTTCTTC | CASADRGNNEQFF
TRBJ1-2 | NA | TRBV5-4 | NA | TGTGCCAGCAGCTTGGGCAGGGCCTCGGCTAACTATGGCTACCCCTTC | CASSLGRASANYGYPF
TRBJ2-1 | NA | TRBV9 | NA | TGTGCCAGCAGCGGGTTCAGCGGGCCTTCCTACAATGAGCAGTTCTTC | CASSGFSGPSYNEQFF
TRBJ1-3 | NA | TRBV19 | NA | TGTGCCAGTACGGGGGGGTCGTCAGGAAACACCATATATTTT | CASTGGSSGNTIYF
TRBJ2-2 | NA | TRBV5-1 | NA | TGCGCCAGCAGCATAGGACTGAACACCGGGGAGCTGTTTTTT | CASSIGLNTGELFF
TRBJ1-6 | NA | TRBV7-2 | TRBD1 | TGTGCCAGCAGCCCTCCTTTCCGGGGACAGGGGGCGCAAAATTCACCCCTCCACTTT | CASSPPFRGQGAQNSPLHF
TRBJ2-7 | NA | TRBV7-6 | NA | TGTGCCAGCAGCATGGGCCGCGTTCGAAGCGAGCAGTACTTC | CASSMGRVRSEQYF
TRBJ1-1 | NA | TRBV5-8 | NA | TGTGCCAGCAGCTTGACCCGACGGGGTGAAGCTTTCTTT | CASSLTRRGEAFF
TRBJ2-7 | NA | TRBV10-2 | TRBD2 | TGCGCCAGCAGTGAGTCTCTAGCGGGAGCACTCTACGAGCAGTACTTC | CASSESLAGALYEQYF
TRBJ1-2 | NA | TRBV6-1 | TRBD1 | TGTGCCAGCAGTGACCCCGGGACAGAACCTAACTATGGCTACACCTTC | CASSDPGTEPNYGYTF
TRBJ1-4 | NA | TRBV5-4 | NA | TGTGCCAGCAGCTCCGAGGGCACTAATGAAAAACTGTTTTTT | CASSSEGTNEKLFF
TRBJ1-1 | NA | TRBV30 | TRBD1 | TGTGCCTGGAACAGAGGGGGCTTGAACACTGAAGCTTTCTTT | CAWNRGGLNTEAFF
TRBJ1-2 | NA | TRBV5-6 | TRBD1 | TGTGCCAGCAGCGACCTTCGGACAGGGGGCCGGGCGGATCTCTATGGCTACACCTTC | CASSDLRTGGRADLYGYTF
TRBJ2-2 | NA | TRBV7-9 | NA | TGTTCCAGCAGCTTAGCTCGGGGAGTGGGCACCGGGGAGCTGTTTTTT | CSSSLARGVGTGELFF
TRBJ1-3 | NA | TRBV18 | TRBD1 | TGTGCCAGCTCACCGACAGGGGGAAACACCATATATTTT | CASSPTGGNTIYF
TRBJ1-2 | NA | TRBV10-2 | NA | TGCGCCAGCAGTGAAGCAGGGAACCACTACACCTTC | CASSEAGNHYTF
TRBJ2-2 | NA | TRBV5-1 | TRBD1 | TGCGCCAGCAGCTTGAGTGGGACAGGGGGTTCGAACACCGGGGAGCTGTTTTTT | CASSLSGTGGSNTGELFF
TRBJ2-7 | once | TRBV4-3 | NA | TGCGCCAGCAGCCGCGACGGGACATCCTCCTACGAGCAGTACTTC | CASSRDGTSSYEQYF
TRBJ2-7 | NA | TRBV6-9 | NA | TGTGCCAGCAGTTGGTTCGCGGAGGAAAAGAACGAGCAGTACTTC | CASSWFAEEKNEQYF
TRBJ2-7 | NA | TRBV6-5 | TRBD1 | TGTGCCAGCAACAACCTCAGGGACAGATACTACGAGCAGTACTTC | CASNNLRDRYYEQYF
TRBJ1-5 | NA | TRBV10-3 | NA | TGTGCCATCAGTGTCCCGGGGGGGCCCCAGCATTTT | CAISVPGGPQHF
TRBJ2-7 | NA | TRBV5-1 | TRBD1 | TGCGCCAGCAGCTTTCAGGGGGACGAGCAGTACTTC | CASSFQGDEQYF
TRBJ2-5 | NA | TRBV7-8 | NA | TGTGCCAGCAGCTTAGCGCTTAGTAGTCCCATCGAGACCCAGTACTTC | CASSLALSSPIETQYF
TRBJ2-2 | NA | TRBV5-1 | TRBD2 | TGCGCCAGCCGAGCGGGGAGCACCGGGGAGCTGTTTTTT | CASRAGSTGELFF
TRBJ2-3 | NA | TRBV9 | TRBD2 | TGTGCCAGCAGCGCCGGGACTAGCGGAACAGATACGCAGTATTTT | CASSAGTSGTDTQYF
TRBJ1-2 | few | TRBV15 | NA | TGTGCCACCAGCAGAGATGGGGCCCAGCGACGTTATGGCTACACCTTC | CATSRDGAQRRYGYTF
TRBJ1-1 | NA | TRBV6-1 | TRBD1 | TGTGCCAGCAGTTCCAGGACAGGGCAGGCTGAAGCTTTCTTT | CASSSRTGQAEAFF
TRBJ1-5 | NA | TRBV10-2 | NA | TGCGCCAGCAGTGAGTCTGGGGCTGGTCAGCCCCAGCATTTT | CASSESGAGQPQHF
TRBJ1-5 | NA | TRBV7-9 | NA | TGTGCCAGCAGCTCCACAGGGAACCAGCCCCAGCATTTT | CASSSTGNQPQHF
TRBJ2-5 | NA | TRBV27 | NA | TGTGCCAGCAAGGGGGTATTGTCGGGAATAGGCCAGTACTTC | CASKGVLSGIGQYF
TRBJ2-1 | once | TRBV5-1 | TRBD2 | TGCGCCAGCAGCCGGACCCTCTCGCGGGGGGGAAACAATGAGCAGTTCTTC | CASSRTLSRGGNNEQFF
TRBJ1-1 | once | TRBV27 | NA | TGTGCCAGCCGCTCCTGGGGGGGGAACACTGAAGCTTTCTTT | CASRSWGGNTEAFF
TRBJ1-5 | few | TRBV6-4 | NA | TGTGCCAGCAGTGATGTCGCAGGGAATCAGCCCCAGCATTTT | CASSDVAGNQPQHF
TRBJ1-2 | NA | TRBV9 | TRBD1 | TGTGCCAGCAGCTTCGGACAGGAGGGCTATGGCTACACCTTC | CASSFGQEGYGYTF
TRBJ1-1 | NA | TRBV6-5 | TRBD1 | TGTGCCAGCAGACGACAGGGAGAAGCTTTCTTT | CASRRQGEAFF
TRBJ1-1 | few | TRBV29-1 | NA | TGCAGCGCACAGCGTCAGGGCACTGAAGCTTTCTTT | CSAQRQGTEAFF
TRBJ1-1 | few | TRBV19 | NA | TGTGCCAGTAGTATCGATTTGAGGACTGAAGCTTTCTTT | CASSIDLRTEAFF
TRBJ2-7 | NA | TRBV5-6 | NA | TGTGCCAGCAGCTTGTCTACCGAGCAGTACTTC | CASSLSTEQYF
TRBJ2-5 | NA | TRBV6-5 | TRBD1 | TGTGCCAGCAGTTCGGCTCCGGGACAGCAAGAGACCCAGTACTTC | CASSSAPGQQETQYF